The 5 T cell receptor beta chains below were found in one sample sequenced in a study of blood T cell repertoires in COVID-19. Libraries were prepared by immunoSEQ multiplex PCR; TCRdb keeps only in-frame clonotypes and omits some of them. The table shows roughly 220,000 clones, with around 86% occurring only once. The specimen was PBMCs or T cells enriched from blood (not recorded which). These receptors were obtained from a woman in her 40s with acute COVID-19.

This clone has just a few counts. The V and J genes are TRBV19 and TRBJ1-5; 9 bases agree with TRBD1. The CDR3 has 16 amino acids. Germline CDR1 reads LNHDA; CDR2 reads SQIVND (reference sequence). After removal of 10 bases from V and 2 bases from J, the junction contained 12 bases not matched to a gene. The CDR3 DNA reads TGTGCCACCAAGGTGGACAGGGGCTTTGGCAATCAGCCCCAGCATTTT. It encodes CATKVDRGFGNQPQHF.

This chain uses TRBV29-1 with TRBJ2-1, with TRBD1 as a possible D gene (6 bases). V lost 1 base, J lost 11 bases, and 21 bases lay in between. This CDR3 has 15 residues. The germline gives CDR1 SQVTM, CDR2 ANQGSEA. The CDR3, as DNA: TGCAGCGTTGAAGTCGACAGGAGCTCATCCAGTAAGCAGTTCTTC. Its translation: CSVEVDRSSSSKQFF.

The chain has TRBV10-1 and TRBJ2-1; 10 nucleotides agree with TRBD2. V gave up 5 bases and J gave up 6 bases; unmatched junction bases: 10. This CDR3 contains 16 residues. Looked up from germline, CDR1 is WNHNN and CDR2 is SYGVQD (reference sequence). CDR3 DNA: TGCGCCAGCAGTCCTTACCCTAGCGGGAGATCCAATGAGCAGTTCTTC. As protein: CASSPYPSGRSNEQFF.

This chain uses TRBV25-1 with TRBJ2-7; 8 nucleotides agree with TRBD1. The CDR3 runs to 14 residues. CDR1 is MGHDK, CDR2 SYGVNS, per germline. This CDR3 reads CATKQTGEYYEQYF. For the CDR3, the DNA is TGTGCTACAAAGCAGACAGGGGAGTACTACGAGCAGTACTTC.

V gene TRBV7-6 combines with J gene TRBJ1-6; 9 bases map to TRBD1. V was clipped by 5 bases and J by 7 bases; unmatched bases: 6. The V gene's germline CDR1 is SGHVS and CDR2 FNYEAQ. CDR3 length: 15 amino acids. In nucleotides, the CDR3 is TGTGCCAGCAGCGCCGGGACAGGGTTCAATTCACCCCTCCACTTT. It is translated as CASSAGTGFNSPLHF. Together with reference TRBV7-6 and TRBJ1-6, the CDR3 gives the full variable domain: GAGVSQSPRYKVTKRGQDVALRCDPISGHVSLYWYRQALGQGPEFLTYFNYEAQQDKSGLPNDRFSAERPEGSISTLTIQRTEQRDSAMYRCASSAGTGFNSPLHFGNGTRLTVT.